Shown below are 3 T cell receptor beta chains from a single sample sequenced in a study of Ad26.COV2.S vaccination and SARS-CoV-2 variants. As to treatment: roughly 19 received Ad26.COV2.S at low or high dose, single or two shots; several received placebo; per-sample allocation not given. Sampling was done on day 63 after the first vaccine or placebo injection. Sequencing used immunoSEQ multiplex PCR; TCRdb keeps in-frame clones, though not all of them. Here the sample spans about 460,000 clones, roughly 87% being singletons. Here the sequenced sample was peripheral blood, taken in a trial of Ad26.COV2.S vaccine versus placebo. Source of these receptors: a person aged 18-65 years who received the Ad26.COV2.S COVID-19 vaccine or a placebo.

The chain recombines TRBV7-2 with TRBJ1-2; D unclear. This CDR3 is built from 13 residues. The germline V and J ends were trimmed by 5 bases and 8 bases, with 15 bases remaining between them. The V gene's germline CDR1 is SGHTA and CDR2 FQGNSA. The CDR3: CASSLGPHLGYTF. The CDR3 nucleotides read TGTGCCAGCAGCCTAGGCCCCCATTTGGGCTACACCTTC.

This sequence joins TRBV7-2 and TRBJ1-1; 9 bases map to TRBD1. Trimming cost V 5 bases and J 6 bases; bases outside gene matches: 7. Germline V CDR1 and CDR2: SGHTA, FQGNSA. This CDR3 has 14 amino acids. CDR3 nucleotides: TGTGCCAGCAGCATAACAGGGGGCTGGGCTGAAGCTTTCTTT. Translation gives CASSITGGWAEAFF.

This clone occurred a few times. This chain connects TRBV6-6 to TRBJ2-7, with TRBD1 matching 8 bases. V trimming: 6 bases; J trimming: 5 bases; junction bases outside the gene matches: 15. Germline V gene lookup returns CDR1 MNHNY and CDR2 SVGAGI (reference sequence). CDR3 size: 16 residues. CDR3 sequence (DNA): TGTGCCAGCAGCCGAACCTTGAATCCGACAGGGGACGAGCAGTACTTC. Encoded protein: CASSRTLNPTGDEQYF.